The clone carrying this T cell receptor beta chain has more than one count but fewer than ten. Stable hyperthyroidism: no ophthalmopathy progression over 18 months of follow-up. Disease duration under 2 months; hyperthyroidism patients were aged 18 to 65. Fresh 10 ml peripheral blood yielded PBMCs. This entry belongs to a study of T cells in Graves' hyperthyroidism and ophthalmopathy. This CDR3 has 18 residues. J was trimmed by 6 bases and V by 4 bases; bases with no gene match: 15. Germline V gene data show CDR1 as MNHEY and CDR2 as SVGAGI. What was amplified from RNA transcripts were TCR beta CDR3 regions. The TCR CDR3 was amplified in a first-round RT-PCR using the HTBI primer set. From the multiplex PCR reads, TCRdb called clonotypes with MiXCR, one entry per CDR3 protein. Among more than 500,000 distinct CDR3 sequences, around 15% were seen once, and the ten largest hold less than 4.5%.

The clonotype originates from a woman aged 25 to 39 with Graves' hyperthyroidism. The rearrangement joins TRBV6-5 to TRBJ2-7; 13 positions match TRBD2. Sequencing was performed on blood. This CDR3 is CASSFFRTSGSAVREQYF. The DNA for the CDR3 is TGTGCCAGCAGTTTCTTCCGGACTAGCGGGAGCGCTGTGCGCGAGCAGTACTTC.